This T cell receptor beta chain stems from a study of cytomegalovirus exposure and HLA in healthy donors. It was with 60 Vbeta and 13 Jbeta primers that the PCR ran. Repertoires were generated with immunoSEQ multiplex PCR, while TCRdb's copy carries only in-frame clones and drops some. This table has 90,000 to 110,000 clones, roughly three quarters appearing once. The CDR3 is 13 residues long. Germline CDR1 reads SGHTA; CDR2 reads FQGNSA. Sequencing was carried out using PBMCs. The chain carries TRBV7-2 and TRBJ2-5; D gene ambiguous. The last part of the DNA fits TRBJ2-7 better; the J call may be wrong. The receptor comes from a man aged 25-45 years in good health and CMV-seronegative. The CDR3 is CASSSSRSYEQYF. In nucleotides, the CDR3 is TGTGCCAGCAGCTCGTCCAGGTCCTACGAGCAGTACTTC.